The 26 T cell receptor beta chains below come from one sample, sequenced in a study of T cell responses to AZD1222 COVID-19 vaccine. TCRdb keeps only in-frame clones here, not all; method: immunoSEQ multiplex PCR. The sample shows 70,000 to 95,000 clones, about nine tenths of them seen only once. Sequencing used peripheral blood, obtained 28 days after the second AZD1222 dose. These receptors were collected from an adult who received the AZD1222 COVID-19 vaccine.

This chain connects TRBV10-2 to TRBJ2-7; 8 bases agree with TRBD1. The CDR3 is made up of 15 amino acids. Germline V gene lookup returns CDR1 WSHSY and CDR2 SAAADI. V shed 1 base and J 6 bases; nucleotides not matched to a gene: 8. This CDR3 is CASSELAGGLAEQYF. The CDR3 DNA is TGCGCCAGCAGTGAGTTGGCAGGGGGCCTGGCCGAGCAGTACTTC.

In this sample, this clone turned up a few times. The genes are TRBV11-2 and TRBJ1-1; 10 bases map to TRBD1. The CDR3 loop spans 15 amino acids. The germline V gene has CDR1 SGHAT and CDR2 FQNNGV. The V and J ends lost 5 bases and 7 bases, in that order; junction bases with no gene match: 10. CDR3 sequence (DNA): TGTGCCAGCAGCCTGGGACAGGGGTCTTTGTTTGAAGCTTTCTTT. It translates to CASSLGQGSLFEAFF.

The chain couples TRBV27 to TRBJ1-1; tentatively, D is TRBD1 (5 bases). The CDR3 has 13 amino acids. Deletions cut 6 bases from V and 4 bases from J, with 12 bases between. Germline CDR1 MNHEY, CDR2 SMNVEV (reference sequence). Here the CDR3 DNA reads TGTGCCAGCAGAGGGGCCTTGGGCACTGAAGCTTTCTTT. It encodes CASRGALGTEAFF.

V and J are TRBV6-6 and TRBJ2-2; unclear D gene. Trimming left V 7 bases short and J 6 bases short, with 12 bases between. Germline V lookup: CDR1 MNHNY, CDR2 SVGAGI (reference sequence). The CDR3 runs to 13 residues. CDR3: CASTPEGPGELFF. CDR3 DNA sequence: TGTGCCAGCACTCCGGAAGGGCCCGGGGAGCTGTTTTTT.

The gene calls are TRBV18 and TRBJ1-1, with no clear D. The CDR3 sequence is 16 residues long. Germline loops: CDR1 KGHSH, CDR2 LQKENI. Trimming stripped 1 base from V and 1 base from J, with 13 bases between. CDR3 coding DNA: TGTGCCAGCTCACCACGTTTCGAGACTCCGAACACTGAAGCTTTCTTT. Its translation: CASSPRFETPNTEAFF.

This clone was counted a few times. The chain uses TRBV27 and TRBJ2-2, with D perhaps matching TRBD1 or TRBD2 (5 bases each). Germline CDR1 and CDR2: MNHEY and SMNVEV (reference sequence). This CDR3 is built from 16 residues. V lost 4 bases, J lost 6 bases, and 18 bases lay in between. The DNA of the CDR3 is TGTGCCAGCAGTTCCCCGGGGCACGGTGGGTCCGGGGAGCTGTTTTTT. Its protein is CASSSPGHGGSGELFF.

The CDR3 DNA reads TGTGCCAGCAGCCACCCGGACAGCCCTAACTATGGCTACACCTTC. Translating gives CASSHPDSPNYGYTF. The rearrangement joins TRBV14 to TRBJ1-2, with D possibly matching TRBD1 (6 bases). Trimming cost V 3 bases and J 0 bases, with 11 bases left between them. Germline-derived CDR1 and CDR2 are SGHDN and FVKESK. The CDR3 loop spans 15 amino acids.

V usage is TRBV9 and J usage is TRBJ2-2; 7 bases line up with TRBD2. V was pared by 0 bases and J by 6 bases, with 8 bases of the junction left unmatched. Germline V gene lookup returns CDR1 SGDLS and CDR2 YYNGEE. This CDR3 has 16 residues. The CDR3 DNA is TGTGCCAGCAGCGTAGCTGGGAGGGTGAGGGCCGGGGAGCTGTTTTTT. Protein: CASSVAGRVRAGELFF.

Only one count was recorded for this clone. The chain carries TRBV7-8 and TRBJ2-4, with D perhaps matching TRBD1 (6 bases). The germline V and J ends were trimmed by 3 bases and 0 bases, with 12 bases remaining between them. Germline V CDR1 and CDR2: SGHVS, FQNEAQ. CDR3 length equals 16 residues. In nucleotides, the CDR3 is TGTGCCAGCAGCTTGCAGGGACAACTAGCCAAAAACATTCAGTACTTC. Protein product: CASSLQGQLAKNIQYF.

The rearrangement links TRBV10-1 to TRBJ2-1, with TRBD1 identical over 12 bases. The CDR3 runs 15 residues. Germline V gene lookup returns CDR1 WNHNN and CDR2 SYGVQD (reference sequence). Trimming cost V 2 bases and J 7 bases; bases outside gene matches: 3. The CDR3 here is CASSEGTGGFNEQFF. The CDR3 DNA sequence: TGCGCCAGCAGTGAGGGGACAGGGGGCTTTAATGAGCAGTTCTTC.

The J gene is TRBJ2-3, the V gene TRBV3-1 (or the pseudogene TRBV3-2), with D possibly TRBD2 on 5 matching bases. This CDR3 is 15 amino acids long. Germline V CDR1 and CDR2: LGHDT, YNNKEL (reference sequence). The ends were cut back, 0 bases at V and 6 bases at J, with 13 bases in the middle. In nucleotides, the CDR3 is TGTGCCAGCAGCCAAGAGTCCCGGGGTTCTGATACGCAGTATTTT. It translates to CASSQESRGSDTQYF.

The chain is built from TRBV19 and TRBJ1-1, with TRBD1 matching over 11 bases. V gave up 10 bases and J gave up 1 base; unmatched junction bases: 8. Germline-derived CDR1 and CDR2 are LNHDA and SQIVND (reference sequence). This CDR3 spans 15 amino acids. In DNA, the CDR3 is TGTGCCACTTCCGGGACAGGGGGTCGGAACACTGAAGCTTTCTTT. Its translation: CATSGTGGRNTEAFF.

The chain is built from TRBV3-1 (or the pseudogene TRBV3-2) and TRBJ2-7; TRBD2 is a possible D gene (6 bases). CDR1 is LGHDT and CDR2 is YNNKEL in the germline V gene (reference sequence). This CDR3 spans 16 amino acids. Trimming pared 0 bases from V and 1 base from J, leaving 13 bases between. Here the CDR3 reads CASSQESLAFSYEQYF. The CDR3 coding sequence is TGTGCCAGCAGCCAAGAGAGTCTAGCGTTTTCCTACGAGCAGTACTTC.

The chain uses TRBV11-1 and TRBJ1-1, with a tentative D call TRBD1 (5 bases). Trimming took off 6 bases at V and 4 bases at J, with 18 bases between the two ends. The V gene's germline CDR1 is SGHAT and CDR2 FQDESV (reference sequence). CDR3 length: 15 amino acids. The CDR3 coding sequence is TGTGCCAGCAGTAGAACGCCAGGGCTAGGCACTGAAGCTTTCTTT. The encoded protein is CASSRTPGLGTEAFF.

The chain links TRBV20-1 to TRBJ1-2; 11 bases are a match to TRBD1. Germline CDR1 reads DFQATT; CDR2 reads SNEGSKA (reference sequence). The CDR3 is 15 amino acids. Trimming took 3 bases from V and 8 from J; bases not matched to a gene: 11. CDR3 in DNA: TGCAGTGCTAGTTTCTGGGACAGGGGGACAGGGGGCTACACCTTC. Protein sequence: CSASFWDRGTGGYTF.

The rearrangement links TRBV5-4 to TRBJ1-5; TRBD1 aligns across 9 bases. Germline CDR1 reads SGHNT; CDR2 reads YYREEE (reference sequence). There are 17 residues in the CDR3. V lost 0 bases and J lost 0; bases outside the gene matches: 4. CDR3 in DNA: TGTGCCAGCAGCTTGGGACAGGGGGTCTATAGCAATCAGCCCCAGCATTTT. Translating it yields CASSLGQGVYSNQPQHF.

The CDR3 sequence: CASSPGQKYGYTF. The DNA of the CDR3 is TGTGCCAGCTCACCCGGACAGAAGTATGGCTACACCTTC. The V call is TRBV18, the J call TRBJ1-2, with D possibly being TRBD1 (6 bases). Germline loops: CDR1 KGHSH, CDR2 LQKENI. Trimming left V 3 bases short and J 5 bases short, with 10 bases between. This CDR3 spans 13 amino acids.

This chain connects TRBV3-1 (or the pseudogene TRBV3-2) to TRBJ2-2, with 10 bases fitting TRBD1. From germline, CDR1 is LGHDT and CDR2 YNNKEL (reference sequence). The ends lost 4 bases at V and 5 bases at J; junction bases unmatched: 13. This CDR3 comprises 18 residues. The CDR3 nucleotides are TGTGCCAGCAGCCCCGGGGGGCAGGGACAGGGGCATACCGGGGAGCTGTTTTTT. Residues: CASSPGGQGQGHTGELFF.

This chain links TRBV6-4 with TRBJ2-2, with D unresolved. Trimming pared 0 bases from V and 6 bases from J, leaving 8 bases between. Germline CDR1 reads MRHNA; CDR2 reads SNTAGT. The CDR3 consists of 14 residues. CDR3 protein: CASSDSNGAGELFF. CDR3 bases: TGTGCCAGCAGTGACTCGAACGGCGCCGGGGAGCTGTTTTTT.

The chain is built from TRBV7-9 and TRBJ1-1, with a tentative D call TRBD1 (6 bases). CDR3 size: 14 residues. Germline lookup yields CDR1 SEHNR and CDR2 FQNEAQ (reference sequence). V shed 4 bases and J shed 0 bases, with 9 bases lying between them. CDR3 in DNA: TGTGCCAGCAGCTCCCCAGGGGTGAACACTGAAGCTTTCTTT. Amino acids: CASSSPGVNTEAFF.

Only a few counts were recorded for this clone. CDR3 in DNA: TGTGCCAGCAGCTTGGAAGAGGACAGGGTAGGCGAGCAGTACTTC. It encodes CASSLEEDRVGEQYF. The genes are TRBV13 and TRBJ2-7; 8 bases are shared with TRBD1. The V gene end was trimmed by 3 bases and the J gene end by 6 bases; junction bases not matched to a gene: 10. CDR1 PRHDT and CDR2 FYEKMQ come from the germline V gene (reference sequence). This CDR3 contains 15 residues.

This clone appeared a single time. This chain connects TRBV11-2 to TRBJ2-1; D may be TRBD1 (5 bases). V shed 1 base and J shed 6 bases, with 19 bases lying between them. Germline lookup yields CDR1 SGHAT and CDR2 FQNNGV. The CDR3 has 17 amino acids. Written as DNA, the CDR3 is TGTGCCAGCAGCTTAGTCGGGCAGGGTCCGTCACGCAATGAGCAGTTCTTC. It encodes CASSLVGQGPSRNEQFF.

This CDR3 reads CASSEGYEQYF. DNA of the CDR3: TGTGCCAGCAGTGAAGGATACGAGCAGTACTTC. V is TRBV6-1 and J is TRBJ2-7; D remains unclear. CDR3 size: 11 residues. Trimming shortened V by 1 base and J by 4 bases, and 2 bases separated the two germline ends. Germline V gene sequence: CDR1 MNHNS, CDR2 SASEGT.

This chain links TRBV21-1 with TRBJ2-1; the tabulated D call, TRBD2, remains unverified against the DNA. TRBV21-1 is noted as a pseudogene. CDR3 size: 16 residues. The CDR3 protein is CASSSPGLAVYNEQFF. The CDR3 DNA follows: TGTGCCAGCAGCAGTCCGGGACTAGCGGTTTACAATGAGCAGTTCTTC.

CDR3 DNA sequence: TGCGCCAGCAGCCCCCTGTCGGGGACAGATACGCAGTATTTT. Translation gives CASSPLSGTDTQYF. The rearrangement links TRBV4-3 to TRBJ2-3, with D possibly being TRBD2 (5 bases). The ends were cut back, 4 bases at V and 3 bases at J, with 11 bases in the middle. Germline V gene sequence: CDR1 LGHNA, CDR2 YSLEER. The CDR3 covers 14 residues.

In nucleotides, the CDR3 is TGTGCCAGCAGCTCCAACCCAGGGGGCGCGGATGGCTACACCTTC. This encodes CASSSNPGGADGYTF. J is TRBJ1-2 and V is TRBV7-6; TRBD1 matches 8 bases. The ends lost 4 bases at V and 6 bases at J; junction bases unmatched: 10. CDR1 and CDR2 from the germline V gene are SGHVS and FNYEAQ. The CDR3 extends over 15 amino acids.